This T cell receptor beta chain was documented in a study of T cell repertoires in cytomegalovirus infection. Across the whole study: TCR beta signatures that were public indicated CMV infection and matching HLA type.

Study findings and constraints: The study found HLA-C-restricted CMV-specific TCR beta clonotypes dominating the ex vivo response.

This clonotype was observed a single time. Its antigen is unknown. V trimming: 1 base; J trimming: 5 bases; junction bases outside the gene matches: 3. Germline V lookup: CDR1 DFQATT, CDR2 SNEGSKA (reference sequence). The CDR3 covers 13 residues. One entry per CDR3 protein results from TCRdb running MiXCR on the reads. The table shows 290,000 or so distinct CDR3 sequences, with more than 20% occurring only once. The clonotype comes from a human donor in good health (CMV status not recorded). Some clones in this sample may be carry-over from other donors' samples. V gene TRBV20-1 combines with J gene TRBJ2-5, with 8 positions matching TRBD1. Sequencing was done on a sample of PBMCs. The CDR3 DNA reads TGCAGTGCTAGAGGTGGGACAGGCGAGACCCAGTACTTC. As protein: CSARGGTGETQYF.